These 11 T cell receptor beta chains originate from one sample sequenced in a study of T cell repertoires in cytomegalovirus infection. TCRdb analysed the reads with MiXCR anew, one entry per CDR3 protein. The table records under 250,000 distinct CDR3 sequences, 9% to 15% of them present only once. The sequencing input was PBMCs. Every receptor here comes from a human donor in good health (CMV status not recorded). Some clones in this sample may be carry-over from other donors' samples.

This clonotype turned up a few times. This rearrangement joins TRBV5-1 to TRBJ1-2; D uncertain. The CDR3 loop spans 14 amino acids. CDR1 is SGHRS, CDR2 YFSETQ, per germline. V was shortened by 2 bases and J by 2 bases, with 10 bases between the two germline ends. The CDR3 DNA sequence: TGCGCCAGCAGCTTCGGAGGCGGCAACTATGGCTACACCTTC. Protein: CASSFGGGNYGYTF.

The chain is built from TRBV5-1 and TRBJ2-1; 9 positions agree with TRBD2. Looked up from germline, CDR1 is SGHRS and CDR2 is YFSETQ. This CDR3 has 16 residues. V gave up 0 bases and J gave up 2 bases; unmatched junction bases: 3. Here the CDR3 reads CASSLDAGGPYNEQFF. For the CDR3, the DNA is TGCGCCAGCAGCTTGGACGCGGGGGGGCCCTACAATGAGCAGTTCTTC.

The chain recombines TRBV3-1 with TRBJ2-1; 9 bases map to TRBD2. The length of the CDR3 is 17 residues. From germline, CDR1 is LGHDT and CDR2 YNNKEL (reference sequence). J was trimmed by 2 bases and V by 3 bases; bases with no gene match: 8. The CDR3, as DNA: TGTGCCAGCAGCCACCGCCCCGGACTAGCGCCCTACAATGAGCAGTTCTTC. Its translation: CASSHRPGLAPYNEQFF.

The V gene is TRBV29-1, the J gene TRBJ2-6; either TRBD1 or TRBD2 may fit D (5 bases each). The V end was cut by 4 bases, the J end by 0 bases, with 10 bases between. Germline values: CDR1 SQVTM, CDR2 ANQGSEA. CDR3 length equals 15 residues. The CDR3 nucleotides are TGCAGCGTTGGACTTGGGGGCTCTGGGGCCAACGTCCTGACTTTC. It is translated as CSVGLGGSGANVLTF.

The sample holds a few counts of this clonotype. The CDR3 loop is CSANTGARRSGYTF. The CDR3 region has the DNA TGCAGTGCCAATACCGGGGCCCGGAGGAGTGGCTACACCTTC. This chain links TRBV20-1 with TRBJ1-2, with D maybe TRBD1 (5 bases). Trimming removed 6 bases at V and 7 bases at J, with 21 bases between. The CDR3 runs 14 residues. Germline CDR1 is DFQATT and CDR2 is SNEGSKA (reference sequence).

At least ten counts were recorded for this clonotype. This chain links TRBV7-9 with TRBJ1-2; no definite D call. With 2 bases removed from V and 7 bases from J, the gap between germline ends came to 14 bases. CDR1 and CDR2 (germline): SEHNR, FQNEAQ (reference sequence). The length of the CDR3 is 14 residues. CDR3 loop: CASSLPGGVRGYTF. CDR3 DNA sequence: TGTGCCAGCAGCTTACCCGGCGGAGTACGTGGCTACACCTTC.

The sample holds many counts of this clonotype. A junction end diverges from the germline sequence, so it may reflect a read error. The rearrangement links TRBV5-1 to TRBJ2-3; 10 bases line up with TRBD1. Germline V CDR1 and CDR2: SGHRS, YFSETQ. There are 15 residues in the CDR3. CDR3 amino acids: CASSLRTGGTDTQYF. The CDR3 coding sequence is TGTGCCAGCAGCCTAAGGACAGGGGGTACAGATACGCAGTATTTT.

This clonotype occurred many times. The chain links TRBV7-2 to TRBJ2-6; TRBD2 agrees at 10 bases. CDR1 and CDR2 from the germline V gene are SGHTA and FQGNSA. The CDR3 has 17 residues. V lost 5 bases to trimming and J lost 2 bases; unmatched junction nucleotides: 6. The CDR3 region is CASSARLAGPGANVLTF. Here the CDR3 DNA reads TGTGCCAGCAGCGCTCGACTAGCGGGCCCTGGGGCCAACGTCCTGACTTTC.

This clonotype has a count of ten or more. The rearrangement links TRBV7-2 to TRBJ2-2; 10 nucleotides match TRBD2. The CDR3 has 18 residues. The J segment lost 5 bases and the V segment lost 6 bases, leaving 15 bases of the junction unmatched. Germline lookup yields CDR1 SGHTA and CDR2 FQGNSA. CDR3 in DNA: TGTGCCAGCAGTTCGATGCCAGCGGGGGGGCCGGTGACCGGGGAGCTGTTTTTT. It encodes CASSSMPAGGPVTGELFF.

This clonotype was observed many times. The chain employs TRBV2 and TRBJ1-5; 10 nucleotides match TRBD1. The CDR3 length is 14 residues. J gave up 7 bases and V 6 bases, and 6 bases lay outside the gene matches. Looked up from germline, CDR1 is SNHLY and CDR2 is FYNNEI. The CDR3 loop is CASRGTGVNQPQHF. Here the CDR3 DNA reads TGTGCCAGCAGAGGGACAGGGGTAAACCAGCCCCAGCATTTT. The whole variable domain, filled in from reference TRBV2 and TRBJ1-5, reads EPEVTQTPSHQVTQMGQEVILRCVPISNHLYFYWYRQILGQKVEFLVSFYNNEISEKSEIFDDQFSVERPDGSNFTLKIRSTKLEDSAMYFCASRGTGVNQPQHFGDGTRLSIL.

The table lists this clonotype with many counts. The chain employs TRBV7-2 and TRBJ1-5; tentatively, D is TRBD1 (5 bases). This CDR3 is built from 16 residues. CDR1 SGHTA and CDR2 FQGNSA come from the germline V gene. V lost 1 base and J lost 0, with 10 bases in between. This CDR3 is CASSLGARGSNQPQHF. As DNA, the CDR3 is TGTGCCAGCAGCTTAGGAGCAAGGGGTAGCAATCAGCCCCAGCATTTT.